This T cell receptor (beta chain) was recovered during a study of primary melanoma T cells and metastatic recurrence (dated by TCRdb to 2019 to 2021). For the study in its entirety: The cohort consisted of around 200 primary melanomas of stage T2 to T4, each more than 1 mm thick. The T-cell fraction measured by TCR beta sequencing was compared against progression-free survival as the clinical outcome. Whether patient outcome could be predicted by T-cell fraction and T-cell repertoire clonality in primary melanoma tumors was the question this study put to the test. Histopathological grading of tumor-infiltrating lymphocytes served as the comparison point for the T-cell fraction derived from sequencing. Study-wide findings and limitations: A T-cell fraction above 20% appeared protective regardless of ulceration status, mitotic rate or nodal disease. The tumor T-cell fraction reportedly predicted progression-free survival independently of thickness, ulceration, mitotic rate and age. The authors presented an effective T-cell-mediated antitumor response in primary melanoma only as a suggestion and not as a demonstrated mechanism. Progression-free survival prediction was reportedly improved more by adding T-cell fraction to tumor thickness than by adding any other histopathological variable.

With regard to this clone: No antigen is known for it. It has no much larger one-base neighbor in the sample; base qualities were not kept.

The library was built by means of the immunoSEQ multiplex PCR assay. High-throughput sequencing of the T-cell receptor beta chain was performed on primary melanoma tumor tissue. Under the source paper's analysis protocol: Repertoire analyses included TCRB CDR3 sharing between samples and the distribution of insertions and deletions. A gradient-boosted model ranked the predictive value of the T-cell fraction against histopathological variables. Here the immuneACCESS table is served through TCRdb, limited to in-frame sequences with V and J called. Missing clones are a known gap in these copies; in checked studies unresolved V genes cover under half, and the rest lacks a known reason. V and J calls plus clone size are reproduced from that table; the DNA served to infer D and trimming. This sample's table contains fewer than 20 clones. The primary melanoma of each patient had been surgically resected and was considered potentially curable but at risk of metastatic recurrence.

V is clipped by 6 bases and J by 5 bases, and the sequence between their germline boundaries is 20 bases long. The CDR3 numbers 16 residues from cysteine through phenylalanine. Only the CDR3 portion is preserved as DNA: 48 bases, with reading frame beginning at the first base. The germline V gene gives CDR1 as MDHEN and CDR2 as SYDVKM. Sequencing was done on a sample of melanoma tumor tissue. The TCR sequence derives from a human donor with melanoma. Recombination joined TRBV28 with TRBJ2-1, with a tentative D gene TRBD1 over 6 matching bases. The CDR3: CASSYYEGVINNEQFF. The DNA sequence follows: TGTGCCAGCAGCTACTATGAGGGGGTAATTAACAATGAGCAGTTCTTC.